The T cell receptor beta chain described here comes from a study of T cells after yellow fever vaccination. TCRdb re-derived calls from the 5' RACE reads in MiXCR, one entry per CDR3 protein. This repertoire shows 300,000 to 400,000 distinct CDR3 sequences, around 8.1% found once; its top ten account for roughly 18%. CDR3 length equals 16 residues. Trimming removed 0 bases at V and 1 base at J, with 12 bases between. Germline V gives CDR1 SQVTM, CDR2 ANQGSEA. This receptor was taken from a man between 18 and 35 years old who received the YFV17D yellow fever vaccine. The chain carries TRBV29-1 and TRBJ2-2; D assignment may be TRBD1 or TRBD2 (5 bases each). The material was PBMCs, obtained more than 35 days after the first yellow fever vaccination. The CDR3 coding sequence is TGCAGCGTTGAAGATGGGACGGCAGGGAACACCGGGGAGCTGTTTTTT. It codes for CSVEDGTAGNTGELFF.